This TCR beta chain was captured in a study of blood T cell repertoires in COVID-19. Study summary: Both acute and convalescent COVID-19 samples were obtained from the United States, Italy and Spain.

Authors' methods: Reference gene primer amplification gave estimated nucleated cell counts. The table came from immunoSEQ multiplex PCR; TCRdb's copy has only in-frame clones and leaves some out. For V, J and clone size, that table is used; D and trimming come from the DNA. Of around 370,000 clones in the sample, 88% are singletons; the top ten hold around 7.9%. Material: peripheral blood. This clonotype was obtained from a woman in her 70s with COVID-19, enrolled during active disease.

Here the CDR3 reads CASSVAGDTYQPQHF. The CDR3 region has the DNA TGTGCCAGCAGCGTAGCTGGGGACACATATCAGCCCCAGCATTTT. The chain links TRBV9 to TRBJ1-5; maybe TRBD1 (6 bases). Germline CDR1 reads SGDLS; CDR2 reads YYNGEE. Trimming removed 0 bases from V and 5 bases from J, with 12 bases in between. The CDR3 is 15 amino acids.